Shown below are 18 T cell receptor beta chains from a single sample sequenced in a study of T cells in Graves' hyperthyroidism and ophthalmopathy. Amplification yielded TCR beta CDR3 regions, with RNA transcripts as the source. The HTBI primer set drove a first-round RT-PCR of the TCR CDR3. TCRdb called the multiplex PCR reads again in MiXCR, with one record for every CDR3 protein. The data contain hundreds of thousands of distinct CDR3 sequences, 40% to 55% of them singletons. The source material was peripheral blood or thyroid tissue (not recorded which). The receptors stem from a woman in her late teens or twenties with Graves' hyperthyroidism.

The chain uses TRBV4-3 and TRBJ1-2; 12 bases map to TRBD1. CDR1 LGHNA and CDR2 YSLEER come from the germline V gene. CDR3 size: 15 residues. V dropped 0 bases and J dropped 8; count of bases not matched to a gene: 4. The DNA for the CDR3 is TGCGCCAGCAGCCAAGATGGGACAGGGGGCGGGGGCTACACCTTC. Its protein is CASSQDGTGGGGYTF.

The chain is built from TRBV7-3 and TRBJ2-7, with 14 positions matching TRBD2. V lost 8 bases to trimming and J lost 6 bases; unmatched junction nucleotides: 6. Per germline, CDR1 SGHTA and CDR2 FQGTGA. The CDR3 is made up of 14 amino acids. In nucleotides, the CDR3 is TGTGCCAGCTCACAGACTAGCGGGAGGGGCGAGCAGTACTTC. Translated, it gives CASSQTSGRGEQYF.

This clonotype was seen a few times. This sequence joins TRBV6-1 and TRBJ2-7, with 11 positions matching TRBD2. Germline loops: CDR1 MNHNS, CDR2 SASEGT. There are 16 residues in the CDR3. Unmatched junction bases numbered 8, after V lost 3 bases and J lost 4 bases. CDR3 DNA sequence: TGTGCCAGCAGTGAGCCTCGTAGCGGGAGGGCGTACGAGCAGTACTTC. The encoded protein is CASSEPRSGRAYEQYF.

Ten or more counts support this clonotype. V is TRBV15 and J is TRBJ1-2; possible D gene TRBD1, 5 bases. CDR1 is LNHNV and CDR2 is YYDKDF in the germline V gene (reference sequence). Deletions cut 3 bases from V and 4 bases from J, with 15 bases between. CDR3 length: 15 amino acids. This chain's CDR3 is CATSSGTTSGYGYTF. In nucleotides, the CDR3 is TGTGCCACCAGCAGCGGGACGACATCTGGCTATGGCTACACCTTC.

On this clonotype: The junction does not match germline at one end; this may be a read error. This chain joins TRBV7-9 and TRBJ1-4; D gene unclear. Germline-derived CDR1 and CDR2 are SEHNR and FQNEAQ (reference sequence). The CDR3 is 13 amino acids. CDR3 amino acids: CASMSADNEKLFF. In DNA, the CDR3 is TGTGCCAGCATGTCGGCAGACAATGAGAAACTGTTTTTT.

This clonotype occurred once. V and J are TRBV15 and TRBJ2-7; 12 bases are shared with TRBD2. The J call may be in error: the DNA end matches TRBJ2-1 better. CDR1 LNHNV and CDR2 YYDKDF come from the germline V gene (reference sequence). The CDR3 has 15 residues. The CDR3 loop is CATTFTSGRHNEQFF. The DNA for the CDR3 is TGTGCCACTACCTTTACTAGCGGGAGGCACAATGAGCAGTTCTTC.

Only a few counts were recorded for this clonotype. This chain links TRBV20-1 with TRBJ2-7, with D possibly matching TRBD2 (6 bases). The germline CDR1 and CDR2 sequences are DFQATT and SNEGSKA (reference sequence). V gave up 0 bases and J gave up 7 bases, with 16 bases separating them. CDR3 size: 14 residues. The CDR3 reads CSARDIKLAREQYF. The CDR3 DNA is TGCAGTGCTAGAGATATCAAGCTAGCGAGGGAGCAGTACTTC.

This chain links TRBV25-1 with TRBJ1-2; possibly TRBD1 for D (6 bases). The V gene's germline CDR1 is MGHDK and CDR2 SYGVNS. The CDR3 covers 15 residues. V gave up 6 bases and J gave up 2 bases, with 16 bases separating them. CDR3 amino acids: CASSQSRTVNYGYTF. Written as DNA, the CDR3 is TGTGCCAGCAGCCAATCTCGGACAGTAAACTATGGCTACACCTTC.

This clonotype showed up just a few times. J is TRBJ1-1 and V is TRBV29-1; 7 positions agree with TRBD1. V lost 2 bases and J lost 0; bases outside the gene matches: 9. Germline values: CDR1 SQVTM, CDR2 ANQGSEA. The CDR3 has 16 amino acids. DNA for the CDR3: TGCAGCGTTGAAATGAGGACAGGCCCATTGAACACTGAAGCTTTCTTT. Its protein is CSVEMRTGPLNTEAFF.

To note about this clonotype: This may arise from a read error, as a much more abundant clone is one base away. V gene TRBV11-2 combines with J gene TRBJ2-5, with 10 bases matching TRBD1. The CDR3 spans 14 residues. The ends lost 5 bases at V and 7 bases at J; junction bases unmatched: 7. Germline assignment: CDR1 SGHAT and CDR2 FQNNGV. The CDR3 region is CASSLTGGKGTQYF. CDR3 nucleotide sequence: TGTGCCAGCAGCCTGACAGGGGGCAAAGGGACCCAGTACTTC. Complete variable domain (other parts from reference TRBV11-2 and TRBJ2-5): EAGVAQSPRYKIIEKRQSVAFWCNPISGHATLYWYQQILGQGPKLLIQFQNNGVVDDSQLPKDRFSAERLKGVDSTLKIQPAKLEDSAVYLCASSLTGGKGTQYFGPGTRLLVL.

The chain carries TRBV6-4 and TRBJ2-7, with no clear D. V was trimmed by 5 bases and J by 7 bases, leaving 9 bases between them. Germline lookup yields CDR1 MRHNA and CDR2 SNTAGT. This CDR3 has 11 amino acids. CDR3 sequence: CASSLRLEQYF. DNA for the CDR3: TGTGCCAGCAGTTTAAGACTTGAGCAGTACTTC.

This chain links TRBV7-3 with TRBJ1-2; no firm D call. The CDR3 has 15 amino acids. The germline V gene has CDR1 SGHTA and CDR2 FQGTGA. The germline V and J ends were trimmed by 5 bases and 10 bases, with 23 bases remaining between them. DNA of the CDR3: TGTGCCAGCAGCCGGGAACAGTCCTCCTTTGATACCTACACCTTC. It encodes CASSREQSSFDTYTF.

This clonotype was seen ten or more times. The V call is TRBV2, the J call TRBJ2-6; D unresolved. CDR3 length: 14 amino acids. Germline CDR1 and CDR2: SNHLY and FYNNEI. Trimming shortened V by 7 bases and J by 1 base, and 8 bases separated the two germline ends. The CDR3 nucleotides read TGTGCCAGCACCGGAGAGTCTGGGGCCAACGTCCTGACTTTC. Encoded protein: CASTGESGANVLTF.

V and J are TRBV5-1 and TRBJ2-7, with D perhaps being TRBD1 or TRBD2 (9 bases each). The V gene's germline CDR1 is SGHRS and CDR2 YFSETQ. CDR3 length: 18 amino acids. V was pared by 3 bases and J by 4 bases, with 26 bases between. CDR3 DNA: TGCGCCAGCAGCTATCGGGACAGGGACGGTAGCGGGAGTTACGAGCAGTACTTC. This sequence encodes CASSYRDRDGSGSYEQYF.

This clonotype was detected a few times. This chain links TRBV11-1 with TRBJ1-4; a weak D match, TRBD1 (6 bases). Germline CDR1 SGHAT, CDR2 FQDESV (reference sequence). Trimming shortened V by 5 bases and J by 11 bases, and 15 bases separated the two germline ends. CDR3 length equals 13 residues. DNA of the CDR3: TGTGCCAGCAGCCAGGACAGCCGCGGGAAACTGTTTTTT. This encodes CASSQDSRGKLFF.

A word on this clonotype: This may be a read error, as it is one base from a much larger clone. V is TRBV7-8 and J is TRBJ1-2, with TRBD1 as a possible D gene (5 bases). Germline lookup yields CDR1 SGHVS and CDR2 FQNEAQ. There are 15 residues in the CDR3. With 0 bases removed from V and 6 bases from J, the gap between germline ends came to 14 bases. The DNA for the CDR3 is TGTGCCAGCAGCTTAGCGGGTACCGCGGGGGATGGCTACACCTTC. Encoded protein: CASSLAGTAGDGYTF. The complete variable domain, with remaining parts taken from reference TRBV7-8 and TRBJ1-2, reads GAGVSQSPRYKVAKRGQDVALRCDPISGHVSLFWYQQALGQGPEFLTYFQNEAQLDKSGLPSDRFFAERPEGSVSTLKIQRTQQEDSAVYLCASSLAGTAGDGYTFGSGTRLTVV.

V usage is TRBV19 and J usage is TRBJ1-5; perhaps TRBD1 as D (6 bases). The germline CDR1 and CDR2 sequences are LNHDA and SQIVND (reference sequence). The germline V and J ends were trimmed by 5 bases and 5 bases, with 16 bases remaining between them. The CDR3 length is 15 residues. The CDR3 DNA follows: TGTGCCAGTAGTTCCACAGGGTCCCTTCATCAGCCCCAGCATTTT. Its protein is CASSSTGSLHQPQHF.

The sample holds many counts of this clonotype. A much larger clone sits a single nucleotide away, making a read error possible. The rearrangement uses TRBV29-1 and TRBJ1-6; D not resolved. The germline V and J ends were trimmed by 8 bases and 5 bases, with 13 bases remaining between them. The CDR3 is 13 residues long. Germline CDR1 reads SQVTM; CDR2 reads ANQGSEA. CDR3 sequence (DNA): TGCAGCATTGGCCTTGGGGATAATTCACCCCTCCACTTT. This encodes CSIGLGDNSPLHF. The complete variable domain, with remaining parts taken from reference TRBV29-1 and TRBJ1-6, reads SAVISQKPSRDICQRGTSLTIQCQVDSQVTMMFWYRQQPGQSLTLIATANQGSEATYESGFVIDKFPISRPNLTFSTLTVSNMSPEDSSIYLCSIGLGDNSPLHFGNGTRLTVT.